Shown below are 22 T cell receptor beta chains from a single sample sequenced in a study of radiation and T cells in renal cell carcinoma. Sequencing was performed with immunoSEQ multiplex PCR; in TCRdb, only in-frame clones are kept and a portion is missing. The sample carries about 140,000 clones, over 65% recorded once. Described time point: baseline pretreatment blood. Noted treatment: 15 Gy SBRT to primary tumor, nephrectomy 4 weeks later. The specimen was blood, collected from a patient whose treatment included radiotherapy and nephrectomy. The receptors originated from a woman aged 45-60 years with renal cell carcinoma.

The chain carries TRBV6-5 and TRBJ2-7; 10 bases agree with TRBD2. V was pared by 6 bases and J by 2 bases, with 4 bases of the junction left unmatched. This CDR3 is built from 14 residues. The V gene's germline CDR1 is MNHEY and CDR2 SVGAGI. CDR3 protein: CASSVAGGAYEQYF. The CDR3 nucleotides read TGTGCCAGCAGCGTAGCGGGGGGAGCCTACGAGCAGTACTTC.

This sequence joins TRBV30 and TRBJ1-5; no clear D gene. V lost 5 bases and J 9 bases, leaving 29 bases between the germline ends. CDR1 is GTSNPN, CDR2 SVGIG, per germline (reference sequence). The CDR3 runs 17 residues. CDR3 DNA sequence: TGTGCCTGGGGAATCGTCAATTACCACGGCCACAGCGGGCCCCAGCATTTT. Protein: CAWGIVNYHGHSGPQHF.

The chain uses TRBV4-1 and TRBJ2-5; D is possibly TRBD1 (7 bases). Germline values: CDR1 MGHRA, CDR2 YSYEKL. V was cut by 0 bases and J by 4 bases, with 18 bases left in between. CDR3 length: 17 amino acids. The CDR3 sequence: CASSQEGAGTELETQYF. The DNA of the CDR3 is TGCGCCAGCAGCCAAGAAGGGGCGGGGACAGAGCTAGAGACCCAGTACTTC.

V and J are TRBV7-8 and TRBJ1-2, with TRBD1 matching 7 bases. The CDR3 has 12 residues. V lost 8 bases, J lost 3 bases, and 3 bases stayed unmatched. Germline loops: CDR1 SGHVS, CDR2 FQNEAQ. The CDR3 DNA reads TGTGCCAGCGGACAGGATCACTATGGCTACACCTTC. It encodes CASGQDHYGYTF.

The V call is TRBV4-3, the J call TRBJ2-3; possible D gene TRBD2, 6 bases. V lost 0 bases and J lost 3, with 13 bases in between. From germline, CDR1 is LGHNA and CDR2 YSLEER. CDR3 length: 16 residues. This chain's CDR3 is CASSQDSQGGTDTQYF. CDR3 DNA sequence: TGCGCCAGCAGCCAAGATTCGCAGGGAGGTACAGATACGCAGTATTTT.

This clone showed up just a few times. V and J are TRBV27 and TRBJ2-7; D is possibly TRBD1 (6 bases). This CDR3 is 14 amino acids long. Per the germline V gene, CDR1 is MNHEY and CDR2 is SMNVEV (reference sequence). V lost 5 bases and J 10 bases, leaving 21 bases between the germline ends. The CDR3 sequence: CASSPYPTGFVQYF. The DNA of the CDR3 is TGTGCCAGCAGTCCGTACCCGACAGGTTTTGTTCAGTACTTC.

The V and J genes are TRBV5-4 and TRBJ2-2, with D perhaps TRBD2 (6 bases). The CDR3 runs 17 residues. Trimming shortened V by 4 bases and J by 4 bases, and 20 bases separated the two germline ends. From germline, CDR1 is SGHNT and CDR2 YYREEE (reference sequence). This CDR3 is CASSGVASAQFTGELFF. The CDR3 region has the DNA TGTGCCAGCAGCGGGGTAGCTAGCGCCCAATTCACCGGGGAGCTGTTTTTT.

The chain carries TRBV10-3 and TRBJ1-5; 10 positions match TRBD1. V lost 5 bases and J lost 3; bases outside the gene matches: 10. Per germline, CDR1 ENHRY and CDR2 SYGVKD. This CDR3 region has 17 residues. CDR3 sequence reads: CAISPGTGVGNNQPQHF. CDR3 nucleotides: TGTGCCATCAGTCCCGGGACAGGGGTTGGGAACAATCAGCCCCAGCATTTT.

The V call is TRBV7-8, the J call TRBJ1-2, with D maybe TRBD1 (6 bases). CDR1 is SGHVS and CDR2 is FQNEAQ in the germline V gene. The V end was cut by 5 bases, the J end by 2 bases, with 12 bases between. The CDR3 totals 14 residues. CDR3 bases: TGTGCCAGCAGCGTTAGGACAGCGAACTATGGCTACACCTTC. Its protein product is CASSVRTANYGYTF.

This clone came up a few times. Its ends do not fully match the called genes, so a read error is possible. V usage is TRBV5-4 and J usage is TRBJ1-4; 9 nucleotides agree with TRBD1. The germline CDR1 and CDR2 sequences are SGHNT and YYREEE (reference sequence). The CDR3 length is 13 residues. CDR3 nucleotide sequence: TGTGCCAGCAGCTTGGATCAGATGGGGACAGGGACTTTT. Amino acids: CASSLDQMGTGTF.

This clone was observed a single time. The V call is TRBV6-5, the J call TRBJ1-1; TRBD1 matches at 11 bases. V was pared by 6 bases and J by 7 bases, with 10 bases of the junction left unmatched. Germline V lookup: CDR1 MNHEY, CDR2 SVGAGI. CDR3 length: 15 amino acids. The CDR3 here is CASSTRTGGDFEAFF. In DNA form, the CDR3 reads TGTGCCAGCAGCACCAGGACAGGGGGCGACTTTGAAGCTTTCTTT.

This chain connects TRBV6-5 to TRBJ2-1, with D possibly matching TRBD2 (5 bases). The germline V gene has CDR1 MNHEY and CDR2 SVGAGI. The CDR3 covers 15 residues. With 4 bases removed from V and 3 bases from J, the gap between germline ends came to 13 bases. This chain's CDR3 is CASSSPGNLYNEQFF. The CDR3 region has the DNA TGTGCCAGCAGTTCCCCCGGGAACCTCTACAATGAGCAGTTCTTC.

The CDR3 reads CASSLPGDYNEQFF. The CDR3 nucleotides read TGTGCCAGCAGCCTCCCAGGGGACTACAATGAGCAGTTCTTC. V and J are TRBV9 and TRBJ2-1; tentatively, D is TRBD1 (6 bases). The ends were cut back, 4 bases at V and 3 bases at J, with 11 bases in the middle. Germline CDR1 and CDR2: SGDLS and YYNGEE. CDR3 length equals 14 residues.

The J gene is TRBJ2-4, the V gene TRBV7-8; the D is unclear. Germline CDR1 SGHVS, CDR2 FQNEAQ. Deletions cut 1 base from V and 5 bases from J, with 12 bases between. The CDR3 is 15 amino acids. In DNA form, the CDR3 reads TGTGCCAGCAGCTTAGGGACCCTCGGGCAAAACATTCAGTACTTC. It specifies CASSLGTLGQNIQYF.

The J gene is TRBJ1-5, the V gene TRBV10-3, with TRBD1 matching 8 bases. Germline CDR1 is ENHRY and CDR2 is SYGVKD. The junction had 7 bases not matched to a gene; V was cut back by 6 bases and J by 3 bases. This CDR3 spans 15 amino acids. CDR3 coding DNA: TGTGCCATCAGCGACGGACAGGGCCACAATCAGCCCCAGCATTTT. Its protein product is CAISDGQGHNQPQHF.

This clone came up a few times. The genes are TRBV7-2 and TRBJ2-7, with unresolved D. This CDR3 contains 11 residues. Per the germline V gene, CDR1 is SGHTA and CDR2 is FQGNSA. V was pared by 5 bases and J by 3 bases, with 5 bases between. In DNA, the CDR3 is TGTGCCAGCAGCGTATACTACGAGCAGTACTTC. It yields the protein CASSVYYEQYF.

This chain links TRBV19 with TRBJ1-1; no clear D. Per the germline V gene, CDR1 is LNHDA and CDR2 is SQIVND (reference sequence). Trimming pared 5 bases from V and 1 base from J, leaving 17 bases between. The CDR3 is made up of 16 amino acids. CDR3 DNA sequence: TGTGCCAGTAGTCACTCCTTAGTGGTACCGAACACTGAAGCTTTCTTT. This sequence encodes CASSHSLVVPNTEAFF.

The genes are TRBV5-6 and TRBJ2-2; the match to TRBD2 covers 7 bases. After removal of 3 bases from V and 8 bases from J, the junction contained 10 bases not matched to a gene. CDR1 and CDR2 from the germline V gene are SGHDT and YYEEEE. The CDR3 is 15 amino acids. CDR3 sequence reads: CASSSIAGEVGELFF. The CDR3 DNA follows: TGTGCCAGCAGCTCCATAGCGGGTGAAGTGGGGGAGCTGTTTTTT.

The V call is TRBV11-3, the J call TRBJ2-5; a possible D gene is TRBD1 (6 bases). The germline V and J ends were trimmed by 5 bases and 1 base, with 14 bases remaining between them. The CDR3 loop spans 15 amino acids. Germline V gene data show CDR1 as SGHNT and CDR2 as YENEEA. Here the CDR3 reads CASSRDIGSQETQYF. DNA for the CDR3: TGTGCCAGCAGCCGGGACATCGGTTCCCAAGAGACCCAGTACTTC.

This chain joins TRBV7-2 and TRBJ2-5; D remains ambiguous. The V end lost 1 base, the J end lost 5 bases, and 11 bases lay between the germline ends. Germline V gene sequence: CDR1 SGHTA, CDR2 FQGNSA. The CDR3 runs 14 residues. The CDR3 region has the DNA TGTGCCAGCAGCTTAGATCCGATACGGGAGACCCAGTACTTC. It encodes CASSLDPIRETQYF.

This chain connects TRBV6-4 to TRBJ2-1; 7 nucleotides match TRBD2. Germline values: CDR1 MRHNA, CDR2 SNTAGT. The CDR3 consists of 15 residues. The J segment lost 0 bases and the V segment lost 5 bases, leaving 4 bases of the junction unmatched. The chain's CDR3 is CASSSGTFSYNEQFF. The CDR3 nucleotides are TGTGCCAGCAGTAGCGGGACCTTCTCCTACAATGAGCAGTTCTTC.

The chain joins TRBV7-2 to TRBJ1-2, with 7 bases matching TRBD1. CDR3 length equals 15 residues. The germline V gene has CDR1 SGHTA and CDR2 FQGNSA. Unmatched junction bases numbered 8, after V lost 1 base and J lost 6 bases. CDR3 nucleotides: TGTGCCAGCAGCTTAGTCCCCCTAGGGGGCGATGGCTACACCTTC. Translated: CASSLVPLGGDGYTF.